The 8 T cell receptor beta chains presented below share a single source sample, sequenced in a study of blood T cell repertoires in COVID-19. Here immunoSEQ multiplex PCR was the method, and the copy in TCRdb shows in-frame clones only, minus some. The sample records roughly 280,000 clones, under 95% being singletons. Sequencing used PBMCs or T cells enriched from blood (not recorded which). These receptors were taken from a man between 40 and 49 years old who had been exposed to COVID-19.

The CDR3 region has the DNA TGCAGCGTTGAAAGGACAGCAAACACCGGGGAGCTGTTTTTT. Its translation: CSVERTANTGELFF. The chain combines TRBV29-1 with TRBJ2-2, with TRBD1 as a possible D gene (6 bases). CDR3 size: 14 residues. CDR1 and CDR2 (germline): SQVTM, ANQGSEA. V was trimmed by 2 bases and J by 2 bases, leaving 9 bases between them.

This chain links TRBV20-1 with TRBJ2-2; 10 bases fit TRBD2. CDR1 and CDR2 (germline): DFQATT, SNEGSKA (reference sequence). V trimming: 3 bases; J trimming: 6 bases; junction bases outside the gene matches: 4. The CDR3 runs to 14 residues. CDR3 coding DNA: TGCAGTGCTAGTCCTAGCGGGAGCTCCGGGGAGCTGTTTTTT. It yields the protein CSASPSGSSGELFF.

The V and J genes are TRBV3-1 (or the pseudogene TRBV3-2) and TRBJ1-6, with 9 bases aligning to TRBD1. Germline loops: CDR1 LGHDT, CDR2 YNNKEL (reference sequence). The CDR3 covers 15 residues. J gave up 5 bases and V 8 bases, and 7 bases lay outside the gene matches. The chain's CDR3 is CASSQTGGNNSPLHF. The CDR3 DNA reads as TGTGCCAGCTCACAGACAGGGGGTAATAATTCACCCCTCCACTTT.

The chain links TRBV15 to TRBJ2-2, with 10 bases identical to TRBD2. V shed 3 bases and J 5 bases; nucleotides not matched to a gene: 12. Germline V lookup: CDR1 LNHNV, CDR2 YYDKDF (reference sequence). The CDR3 runs 18 residues. For the CDR3, the DNA is TGTGCCACCAGCAGGTCCCTAGCGGGAGTGGGTGGAACCGGGGAGCTGTTTTTT. Amino acid sequence: CATSRSLAGVGGTGELFF.

The chain has TRBV5-1 and TRBJ2-3, with TRBD2 matching over 14 bases. This CDR3 comprises 15 residues. Germline CDR1 reads SGHRS; CDR2 reads YFSETQ. Trimming at V came to 3 bases and at J to 5 bases, leaving 2 bases not matched to a gene. CDR3 loop: CASSSGTSGRDTQYF. The CDR3 DNA is TGCGCCAGCAGCTCCGGGACTAGCGGGAGAGATACGCAGTATTTT.

CDR3 residues: CASSHPGGAGGSLDHNEQFF. Written as DNA, the CDR3 is TGTGCCAGCAGCCACCCTGGCGGGGCAGGAGGAAGCCTGGACCACAATGAGCAGTTCTTC. The chain carries TRBV4-2 and TRBJ2-1; a possible D gene is TRBD2 (6 bases). The germline V and J ends were trimmed by 3 bases and 5 bases, with 29 bases remaining between them. CDR1 is LGHNA and CDR2 is YNFKEQ in the germline V gene. This CDR3 contains 20 residues.

The V gene is TRBV24-1, the J gene TRBJ2-5; perhaps TRBD1 as D (6 bases). CDR1 is KGHDR, CDR2 SFDVKD, per germline. The CDR3 contains 14 residues. V shed 7 bases and J shed 1 base, with 12 bases lying between them. CDR3 nucleotide sequence: TGTGCCACCAGCATGGGGGCGTCCCAAGAGACCCAGTACTTC. Amino acids: CATSMGASQETQYF.

J is TRBJ2-2 and V is TRBV25-1; 14 positions match TRBD2. Trimming at V came to 4 bases and at J to 3 bases, leaving 7 bases not matched to a gene. This CDR3 contains 18 residues. The germline V gene encodes CDR1 MGHDK and CDR2 SYGVNS. The CDR3 loop reads CASSAGLAGVPDTGELFF. The CDR3 DNA follows: TGTGCCAGCAGTGCGGGACTAGCGGGAGTTCCTGACACCGGGGAGCTGTTTTTT.